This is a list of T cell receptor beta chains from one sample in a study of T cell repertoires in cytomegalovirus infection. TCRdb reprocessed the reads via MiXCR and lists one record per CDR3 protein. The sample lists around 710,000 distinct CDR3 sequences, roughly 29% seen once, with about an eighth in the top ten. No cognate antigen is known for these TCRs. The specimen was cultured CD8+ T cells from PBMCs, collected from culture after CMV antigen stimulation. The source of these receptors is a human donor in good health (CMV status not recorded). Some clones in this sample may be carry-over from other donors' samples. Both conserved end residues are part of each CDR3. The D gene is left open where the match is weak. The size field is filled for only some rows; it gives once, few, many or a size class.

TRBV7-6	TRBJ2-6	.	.	CASRGTNGDSGANVLTF	TGTGCCAGCAGAGGTACGAACGGGGACTCTGGGGCCAACGTCCTGACTTTC
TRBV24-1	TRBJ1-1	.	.	CATRRGGIAFF	TGTGCCACCAGGCGAGGGGGGATCGCTTTCTTT
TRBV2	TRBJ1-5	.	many	CASSERRGSNQPQHF	TGTGCCAGCAGTGAGCGAAGGGGAAGCAATCAGCCCCAGCATTTT
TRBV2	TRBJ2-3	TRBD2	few	CATLLSGGTDTQYF	TGTGCCACTCTTCTTAGCGGGGGCACAGATACGCAGTATTTT
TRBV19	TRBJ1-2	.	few	CASTYTGVGYTF	TGTGCCAGTACCTATACGGGGGTTGGCTACACCTTC
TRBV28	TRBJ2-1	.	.	CASRRTGRSGYNEQFF	TGTGCCAGCAGACGTACAGGGAGAAGCGGCTACAATGAGCAGTTCTTC
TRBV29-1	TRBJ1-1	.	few	CSVGRNTEAFF	TGCAGCGTCGGGAGGAACACTGAAGCTTTCTTT
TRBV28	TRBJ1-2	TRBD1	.	CASLYRTGGSYGYTF	TGTGCCAGCTTGTACCGGACAGGGGGATCCTATGGCTACACCTTC
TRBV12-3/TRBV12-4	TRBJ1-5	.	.	CASTRDKSQPQHF	TGTGCCAGCACCCGGGACAAAAGTCAGCCCCAGCATTTT
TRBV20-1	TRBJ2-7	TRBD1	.	CSARPMDRGGLSYEQYF	TGCAGTGCTAGACCCATGGACAGGGGAGGTCTGTCCTACGAGCAGTACTTC
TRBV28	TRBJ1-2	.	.	CASSFGASDYTF	TGTGCCAGCAGTTTCGGGGCTAGCGACTACACCTTC
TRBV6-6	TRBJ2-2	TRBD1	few	CASSHYPWGQRANTGELFF	TGTGCCAGCAGCCACTACCCCTGGGGACAGCGCGCGAACACCGGGGAGCTGTTTTTT
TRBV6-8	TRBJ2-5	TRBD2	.	CASSYLPGLAGGNQETRYF	TGTGCCAGCAGTTACTTACCGGGACTAGCGGGGGGAAACCAAGAGACCCGGTACTTC
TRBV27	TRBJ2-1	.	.	CASSSPERPADEQFF	TGTGCCAGCAGTTCGCCCGAGCGGCCGGCCGATGAGCAGTTCTTC
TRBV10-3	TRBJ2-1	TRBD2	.	CAISMTRGGGLDEQFF	TGTGCCATCAGTATGACGCGGGGGGGCGGTTTAGATGAGCAGTTCTTC
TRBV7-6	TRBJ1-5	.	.	CASSLLEGQPQHF	TGTGCCAGCAGCCTGTTAGAAGGCCAGCCCCAGCATTTT
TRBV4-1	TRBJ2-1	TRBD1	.	CASSSPGTGAVEQFF	TGCGCCAGCAGCTCGCCCGGGACAGGGGCGGTTGAGCAGTTCTTC
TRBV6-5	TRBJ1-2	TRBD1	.	CASSQDRSGYTF	TGTGCCAGCAGTCAGGACAGGTCTGGCTACACCTTC
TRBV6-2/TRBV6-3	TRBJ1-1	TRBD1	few	CASSYSDRASSTEAFF	TGTGCCAGCAGTTACTCGGACAGGGCGAGTTCAACTGAAGCTTTCTTT
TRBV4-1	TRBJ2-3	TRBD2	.	CASSHRSGGTDTQYF	TGCGCCAGCAGCCACCGAAGCGGGGGCACAGATACGCAGTATTTT
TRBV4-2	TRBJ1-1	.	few	CASGRANMNTEAFF	TGTGCCAGCGGGCGGGCTAATATGAACACTGAAGCTTTCTTT
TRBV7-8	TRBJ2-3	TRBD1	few	CASIKGDRGRNTQYF	TGTGCCAGCATCAAGGGGGACAGGGGTAGAAATACGCAGTATTTT
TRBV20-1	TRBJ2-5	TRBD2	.	CSARSIGGGLAVRVQYF	TGCAGTGCTAGGTCCATCGGGGGGGGCCTAGCGGTGCGTGTCCAGTACTTC
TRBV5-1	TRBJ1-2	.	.	CASSLEGEDSYGYTF	TGCGCCAGCAGCTTGGAGGGGGAGGATTCTTATGGCTACACCTTC
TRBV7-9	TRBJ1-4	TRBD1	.	CASSSRTGVDEKLFF	TGTGCCAGCAGCTCCCGTACAGGGGTGGATGAAAAACTGTTTTTT
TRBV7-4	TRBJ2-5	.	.	CASFSREETQYF	TGTGCCAGTTTTAGTAGAGAAGAGACCCAGTACTTC
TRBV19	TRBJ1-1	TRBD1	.	CASSEGQGMDTEAFF	TGTGCCAGTAGCGAGGGACAGGGGATGGACACTGAAGCTTTCTTT
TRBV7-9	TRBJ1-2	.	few	CASSPKGLLYGYTF	TGTGCCAGCAGCCCGAAAGGACTGCTCTATGGCTACACCTTC
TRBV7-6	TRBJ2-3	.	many	CASSPFRTDTQYF	TGTGCCAGCAGCCCCTTCCGGACAGATACGCAGTATTTT
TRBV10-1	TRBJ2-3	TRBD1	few	CASTTTGDQDTQYF	TGCGCCAGCACGACGACAGGGGATCAAGATACGCAGTATTTT
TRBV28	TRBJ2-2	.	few	CASDRGPGRAGELFF	TGTGCCAGCGATCGAGGGCCCGGTCGGGCCGGGGAGCTGTTTTTT
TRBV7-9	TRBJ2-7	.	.	CASSFGQDEQYF	TGTGCCAGCAGCTTTGGGCAAGACGAGCAGTACTTC
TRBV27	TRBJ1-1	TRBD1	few	CASSPRDRGLTEAFF	TGTGCCAGCAGTCCCCGGGACAGGGGGCTGACTGAAGCTTTCTTT
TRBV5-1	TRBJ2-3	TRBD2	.	CASTLAGSGVSKDTQYF	TGCGCCAGCACACTGGCTGGTAGCGGGGTATCGAAAGATACGCAGTATTTT